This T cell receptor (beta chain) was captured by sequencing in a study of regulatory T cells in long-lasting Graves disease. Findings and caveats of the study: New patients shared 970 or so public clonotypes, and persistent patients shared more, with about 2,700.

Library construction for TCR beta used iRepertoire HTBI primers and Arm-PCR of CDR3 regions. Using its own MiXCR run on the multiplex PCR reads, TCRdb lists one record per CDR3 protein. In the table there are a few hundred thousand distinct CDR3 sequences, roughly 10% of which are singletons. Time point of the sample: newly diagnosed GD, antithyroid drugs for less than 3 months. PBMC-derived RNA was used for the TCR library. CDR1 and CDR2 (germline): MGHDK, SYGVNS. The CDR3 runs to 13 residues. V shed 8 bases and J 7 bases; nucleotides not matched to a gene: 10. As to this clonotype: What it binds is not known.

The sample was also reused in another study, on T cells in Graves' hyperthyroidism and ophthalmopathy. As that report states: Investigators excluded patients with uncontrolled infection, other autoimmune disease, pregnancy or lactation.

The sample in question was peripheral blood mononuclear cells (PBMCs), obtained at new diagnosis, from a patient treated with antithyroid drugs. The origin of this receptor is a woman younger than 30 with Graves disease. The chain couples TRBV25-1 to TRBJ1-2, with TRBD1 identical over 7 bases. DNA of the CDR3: TGTGCCAGCGGACCACAGGGGCTTGCTGGCTACACCTTC. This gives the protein CASGPQGLAGYTF.